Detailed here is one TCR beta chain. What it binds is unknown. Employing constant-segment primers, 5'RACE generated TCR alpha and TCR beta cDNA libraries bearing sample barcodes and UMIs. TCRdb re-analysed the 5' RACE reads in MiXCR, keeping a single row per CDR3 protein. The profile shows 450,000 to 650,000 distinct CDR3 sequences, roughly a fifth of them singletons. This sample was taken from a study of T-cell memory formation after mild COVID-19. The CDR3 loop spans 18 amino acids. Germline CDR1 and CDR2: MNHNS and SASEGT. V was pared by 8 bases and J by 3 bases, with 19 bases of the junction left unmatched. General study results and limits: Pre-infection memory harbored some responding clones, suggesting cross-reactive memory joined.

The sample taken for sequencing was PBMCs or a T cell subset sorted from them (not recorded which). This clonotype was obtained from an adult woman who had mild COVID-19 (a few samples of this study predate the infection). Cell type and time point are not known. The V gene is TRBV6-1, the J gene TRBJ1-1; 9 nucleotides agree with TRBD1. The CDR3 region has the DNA TGTGCCAGCGGGCTTTGGTCCGGACAGGGGAGAGGTGACACTGAAGCTTTCTTT. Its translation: CASGLWSGQGRGDTEAFF.